One sample yielded the 4 T cell receptor beta chains listed below, sequenced in a study of T cell repertoires in cytomegalovirus infection. MiXCR was run by TCRdb on the reads, yielding one entry per CDR3 protein. Of about 920,000 distinct CDR3 sequences listed, 31% were seen once; the top ten hold around 15%. Their antigens remain unidentified. The source was cultured CD8+ T cells from PBMCs, collected from culture after CMV antigen stimulation. These TCRs come from a human donor in good health (CMV status not recorded). Some clones in this sample may be carry-over from other donors' samples.

This rearrangement joins TRBV5-6 to TRBJ1-1; tentative D call: TRBD1 (6 bases). The germline V gene has CDR1 SGHDT and CDR2 YYEEEE. V gave up 3 bases and J gave up 5 bases, with 17 bases separating them. The CDR3 has 15 amino acids. This chain's CDR3 is CASSSYRDLETEAFF. CDR3 nucleotide sequence: TGTGCCAGCAGCTCGTACAGGGATTTGGAGACTGAAGCTTTCTTT.

At least ten counts were recorded for this clonotype. The chain uses TRBV7-6 and TRBJ2-7, with 7 positions matching TRBD1. Germline CDR1 SGHVS, CDR2 FNYEAQ. The ends lost 0 bases at V and 3 bases at J; junction bases unmatched: 11. CDR3 length: 17 amino acids. The CDR3 here is CASSLAARQGVGYEQYF. The CDR3 nucleotides read TGTGCCAGCAGCTTAGCGGCTAGACAGGGAGTAGGCTACGAGCAGTACTTC.

The V and J genes are TRBV10-3 and TRBJ1-2; the match to TRBD1 covers 7 bases. CDR3 length: 13 residues. Trimming cost V 7 bases and J 5 bases; bases outside gene matches: 7. Germline CDR1 ENHRY, CDR2 SYGVKD. CDR3 amino acids: CAITAGGPYGYTF. DNA for the CDR3: TGTGCCATCACCGCAGGGGGTCCATATGGCTACACCTTC.

The chain uses TRBV6-8 and TRBJ2-7; D unclear. CDR1 and CDR2 (germline): MNHGY, SAAAGT. The CDR3 runs to 14 residues. Trimming took off 5 bases at V and 3 bases at J, with 14 bases between the two ends. The CDR3 reads CASSMHFGDYEQYV. The CDR3 DNA sequence: TGTGCCAGCAGTATGCATTTTGGGGACTACGAGCAGTACGTC.